This T cell receptor (beta chain) was captured in a study of T-cell reconstitution after alpha-beta-depleted transplantation in children. J was trimmed by 4 bases and V by 5 bases; bases with no gene match: 6. This CDR3 contains 16 residues. From germline, CDR1 is MNHNS and CDR2 SASEGT. Broader study findings: It was reported that alpha-beta T cells came from several hundred expanded graft clones (about two months after transplant).

In the case of this clonotype: Its antigen is undetermined.

It was with unique molecular identifiers that the TCRbeta library was prepared. Via MiXCR, TCRdb re-called the PCR reads, giving one row per CDR3 protein. Among a few hundred thousand distinct CDR3 sequences listed, over 40% were seen once. This chain uses TRBV6-1 with TRBJ2-1; 12 bases match TRBD2. The sequence derives from a girl aged 2 to 10 with aplastic anemia, due to receive a stem cell transplant. Sequenced here: PBMCs, sampled before TCRalphabeta/CD19-depleted stem cell transplant. CDR3 amino acids: CASSQLAGGKYNEQFF. CDR3 nucleotide sequence: TGTGCCAGCAGTCAGCTAGCGGGAGGGAAATACAATGAGCAGTTCTTC.